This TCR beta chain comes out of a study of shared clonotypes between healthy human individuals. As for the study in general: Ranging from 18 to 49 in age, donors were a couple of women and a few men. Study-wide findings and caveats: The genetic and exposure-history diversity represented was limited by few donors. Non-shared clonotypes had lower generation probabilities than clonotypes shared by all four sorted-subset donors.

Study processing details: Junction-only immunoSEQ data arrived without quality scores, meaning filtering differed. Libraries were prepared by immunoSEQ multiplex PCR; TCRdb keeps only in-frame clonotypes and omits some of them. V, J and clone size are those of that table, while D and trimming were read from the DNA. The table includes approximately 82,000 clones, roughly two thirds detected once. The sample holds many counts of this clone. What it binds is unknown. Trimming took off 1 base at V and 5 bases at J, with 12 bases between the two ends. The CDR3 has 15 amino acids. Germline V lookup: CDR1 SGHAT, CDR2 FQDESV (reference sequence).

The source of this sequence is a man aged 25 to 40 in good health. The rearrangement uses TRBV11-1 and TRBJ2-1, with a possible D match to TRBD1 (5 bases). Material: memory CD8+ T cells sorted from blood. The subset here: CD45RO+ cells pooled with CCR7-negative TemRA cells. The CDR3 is CASSLDGGADNEQFF. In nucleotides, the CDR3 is TGTGCCAGCAGCTTAGACGGTGGGGCAGACAATGAGCAGTTCTTC.